Below, 31 T cell receptor beta chains from the same sample are listed, as sequenced in a study of brain T cells in children with intractable seizures. Sequencing was performed with immunoSEQ multiplex PCR; in TCRdb, only in-frame clones are kept and a portion is missing. The table has 88,000 or so clones, under 95% seen once. The specimen was peripheral blood, collected at surgery. These receptors were obtained from a girl aged 2-10 years with Rasmussen encephalitis and intractable seizures.

The chain couples TRBV6-5 to TRBJ1-6; TRBD1 agrees at 7 bases. The CDR3 spans 15 residues. From germline, CDR1 is MNHEY and CDR2 SVGAGI. Germline trimming cut 7 bases from V and 9 bases from J; bases unmatched to any gene: 12. The CDR3 region has the DNA TGTGCCAGCACCTGGTTAGGGACAGAGATTTCACCCCTCCACTTT. Translation: CASTWLGTEISPLHF.

The chain recombines TRBV30 with TRBJ1-5, with 9 bases fitting TRBD1. Germline loops: CDR1 GTSNPN, CDR2 SVGIG (reference sequence). V was pared by 5 bases and J by 3 bases, with 8 bases of the junction left unmatched. This CDR3 contains 15 residues. DNA for the CDR3: TGTGCCTGGGGCGGGGACAGGGCATCCAATCAGCCCCAGCATTTT. Encoded protein: CAWGGDRASNQPQHF.

The rearrangement uses TRBV7-9 and TRBJ2-5; TRBD2 aligns across 10 bases. This CDR3 is 16 amino acids long. The ends lost 6 bases at V and 2 bases at J; junction bases unmatched: 9. Germline V CDR1 and CDR2: SEHNR, FQNEAQ (reference sequence). CDR3 nucleotide sequence: TGTGCCAGCAGTCGCCGCACTAGCGGGGCTCAAGAGACCCAGTACTTC. This gives the protein CASSRRTSGAQETQYF.

The chain uses TRBV9 and TRBJ2-3; 13 bases map to TRBD2. CDR1 and CDR2 (germline): SGDLS, YYNGEE. Trimming cost V 2 bases and J 4 bases; bases outside gene matches: 4. The CDR3 length is 16 residues. The chain's CDR3 is CASSVPLAGGPDTQYF. For the CDR3, the DNA is TGTGCCAGCAGCGTCCCACTAGCGGGGGGGCCAGATACGCAGTATTTT.

The chain combines TRBV6-5 with TRBJ1-2; perhaps TRBD1 as D (5 bases). V lost 5 bases to trimming and J lost 5 bases, with 15 bases between them. Germline values: CDR1 MNHEY, CDR2 SVGAGI. The CDR3 sequence is 14 residues long. The CDR3: CASSLGAGGYGYTF. CDR3 DNA: TGTGCCAGCAGTCTAGGGGCCGGAGGGTATGGCTACACCTTC.

The J gene is TRBJ1-3, the V gene TRBV5-1; D uncertain. The CDR3 totals 14 residues. V shed 0 bases and J shed 2 bases, with 6 bases lying between them. Germline CDR1 SGHRS, CDR2 YFSETQ. The CDR3 DNA reads TGCGCCAGCAGCTTGGCGTCAGCTGGAAACACCATATATTTT. Residues: CASSLASAGNTIYF.

The chain has TRBV4-1 and TRBJ1-3; no firm D call. The V gene lost 1 base and the J gene lost 0 bases, with 10 bases spanning the gap. The CDR3 totals 16 residues. Germline lookup yields CDR1 MGHRA and CDR2 YSYEKL. The CDR3 sequence: CASSQGWRSSGNTIYF. For the CDR3, the DNA is TGCGCCAGCAGCCAAGGGTGGAGGAGCTCTGGAAACACCATATATTTT.

The chain employs TRBV18 and TRBJ1-1; D might be TRBD1 (6 bases). V shed 6 bases and J shed 4 bases, with 12 bases lying between them. This CDR3 comprises 13 residues. Germline values: CDR1 KGHSH, CDR2 LQKENI. As DNA, the CDR3 is TGTGCCAGCTCTAAATTAGGGGGCACTGAAGCTTTCTTT. As protein: CASSKLGGTEAFF.

The chain combines TRBV12-3 or TRBV12-4 with TRBJ1-1; D is undetermined. V was trimmed by 3 bases and J by 0 bases, leaving 5 bases between them. The CDR3 totals 13 residues. CDR3 bases: TGTGCCAGCAGTTTGTTCATGAACACTGAAGCTTTCTTT. This gives the protein CASSLFMNTEAFF.

The chain employs TRBV14 and TRBJ2-7, with D possibly matching TRBD2 (5 bases). Trimming took off 4 bases at V and 4 bases at J, with 11 bases between the two ends. Germline V gene data show CDR1 as SGHDN and CDR2 as FVKESK. The CDR3 is 13 amino acids. The CDR3 spells CASSLVGVYEQYF. CDR3 nucleotide sequence: TGTGCCAGCAGCCTCGTCGGGGTATACGAGCAGTACTTC.

The gene calls are TRBV2 and TRBJ2-7, with no clear D. The CDR3 extends over 15 amino acids. The germline V and J ends were trimmed by 1 base and 2 bases, with 12 bases remaining between them. Germline V CDR1 and CDR2: SNHLY, FYNNEI. CDR3 coding DNA: TGTGCCAGCAGTGAAGAGGTCAGGTTGACCTACGAGCAGTACTTC. Its translation: CASSEEVRLTYEQYF.

The rearrangement links TRBV10-3 to TRBJ2-1; 12 bases fit TRBD2. Germline-derived CDR1 and CDR2 are ENHRY and SYGVKD. J gave up 3 bases and V 6 bases, and 6 bases lay outside the gene matches. The CDR3 loop spans 16 amino acids. The CDR3 DNA sequence: TGTGCCATCAGCCCCGGGACTAGCGGGCTCTACAATGAGCAGTTCTTC. Its protein is CAISPGTSGLYNEQFF.

This chain joins TRBV27 and TRBJ2-7; 11 positions agree with TRBD1. The CDR3 extends over 14 amino acids. CDR1 and CDR2 (germline): MNHEY, SMNVEV (reference sequence). V was pared by 5 bases and J by 2 bases, with 2 bases of the junction left unmatched. The CDR3 sequence: CASSVDRGPYEQYF. The CDR3 nucleotides read TGTGCCAGCAGTGTGGACAGGGGGCCCTACGAGCAGTACTTC.

The rearrangement uses TRBV29-1 and TRBJ2-1; D gene uncertain. The CDR3 covers 12 residues. Germline-derived CDR1 and CDR2 are SQVTM and ANQGSEA. V lost 0 bases and J 3 bases, leaving 3 bases between the germline ends. The CDR3 sequence is CSVEDSYNEQFF. In DNA form, the CDR3 reads TGCAGCGTTGAAGACAGCTACAATGAGCAGTTCTTC.

This chain connects TRBV12-3 or TRBV12-4 to TRBJ1-1; D is uncertain. Trimming pared 5 bases from V and 0 bases from J, leaving 7 bases between. The CDR3 is 13 amino acids. In nucleotides, the CDR3 is TGTGCCAGCAGTGGACGGCTGAACACTGAAGCTTTCTTT. As protein: CASSGRLNTEAFF.

The chain joins TRBV18 to TRBJ2-1; 9 bases are shared with TRBD2. Germline V gives CDR1 KGHSH, CDR2 LQKENI. V lost 3 bases to trimming and J lost 0 bases; unmatched junction nucleotides: 0. CDR3 length: 15 amino acids. The CDR3 DNA is TGTGCCAGCTCACCTAGCGGGGGCTCCTACAATGAGCAGTTCTTC. It is translated as CASSPSGGSYNEQFF.

This sequence joins TRBV9 and TRBJ2-5; 8 bases agree with TRBD1. The CDR3 runs to 14 residues. Germline-derived CDR1 and CDR2 are SGDLS and YYNGEE. The trim removed 3 bases at V and 0 bases at J, leaving 1 base unmatched. CDR3 coding DNA: TGTGCCAGCAGCGGGGGACAGGACCAAGAGACCCAGTACTTC. Encoded protein: CASSGGQDQETQYF.

V gene TRBV12-3 or TRBV12-4 combines with J gene TRBJ2-5; no clear D. The CDR3 loop spans 11 amino acids. Trimming shortened V by 6 bases and J by 5 bases, and 7 bases separated the two germline ends. The CDR3 reads CASRVAETQYF. The CDR3, as DNA: TGTGCCAGCAGGGTCGCCGAGACCCAGTACTTC.

V usage is TRBV5-1 and J usage is TRBJ1-2; D is possibly TRBD1 (5 bases). The CDR3 loop spans 14 amino acids. The germline gives CDR1 SGHRS, CDR2 YFSETQ. The V end lost 3 bases, the J end lost 6 bases, and 15 bases lay between the germline ends. CDR3 protein: CASSWTRGGDGYTF. CDR3 DNA: TGCGCCAGCAGCTGGACCCGGGGAGGGGATGGCTACACCTTC.

This chain joins TRBV2 and TRBJ2-3; D gene ambiguous. The germline V gene encodes CDR1 SNHLY and CDR2 FYNNEI. The CDR3 length is 12 residues. V lost 7 bases to trimming and J lost 2 bases, with 7 bases between them. The CDR3: CASTGDTDTQYF. The CDR3 DNA is TGTGCCAGCACAGGAGACACAGATACGCAGTATTTT.

The chain joins TRBV3-1 (or the pseudogene TRBV3-2) to TRBJ1-1; 9 nucleotides line up with TRBD1. Germline assignment: CDR1 LGHDT and CDR2 YNNKEL (reference sequence). Losses at the gene ends were 2 bases for V and 8 bases for J; bases not matched to a gene: 3. This CDR3 contains 13 residues. In DNA, the CDR3 is TGTGCCAGCAGCCAAAGGACAGGGGCCGAAGCTTTCTTT. Protein: CASSQRTGAEAFF.

CDR3: CSVGTRNSPLHF. The CDR3 bases are TGCAGCGTTGGGACGCGGAATTCACCCCTCCACTTT. The V and J genes are TRBV29-1 and TRBJ1-6; D uncertain. The CDR3 has 12 residues. Germline V gene sequence: CDR1 SQVTM, CDR2 ANQGSEA. Trimming shortened V by 4 bases and J by 7 bases, and 8 bases separated the two germline ends.

The V gene is TRBV28, the J gene TRBJ2-5; D remains ambiguous. There are 14 residues in the CDR3. Per the germline V gene, CDR1 is MDHEN and CDR2 is SYDVKM. The V end was cut by 2 bases, the J end by 3 bases, with 10 bases between. CDR3 in DNA: TGTGCCAGCAGTTTACCCAGTTGGGAAGAGACCCAGTACTTC. Translating it yields CASSLPSWEETQYF. The whole variable domain, remainder taken from reference TRBV28 and TRBJ2-5, is DVKVTQSSRYLVKRTGEKVFLECVQDMDHENMFWYRQDPGLGLRLIYFSYDVKMKEKGDIPEGYSVSREKKERFSLILESASTNQTSMYLCASSLPSWEETQYFGPGTRLLVL.

The count of this clone is one. The chain links TRBV19 to TRBJ1-4, with D maybe TRBD1 (5 bases). Per germline, CDR1 LNHDA and CDR2 SQIVND (reference sequence). The CDR3 has 15 residues. Trimming removed 2 bases from V and 1 base from J, with 8 bases in between. CDR3 sequence reads: CASSIWGGTNEKLFF. CDR3 in DNA: TGTGCCAGTAGTATATGGGGGGGAACTAATGAAAAACTGTTTTTT.

The chain couples TRBV6-5 to TRBJ2-3, with a tentative D call TRBD1 (6 bases). Germline CDR1 MNHEY, CDR2 SVGAGI. CDR3 length equals 14 residues. Trimming pared 6 bases from V and 2 bases from J, leaving 12 bases between. For the CDR3, the DNA is TGTGCCAGCAGCCCGGACAGATACACAGATACGCAGTATTTT. Its protein is CASSPDRYTDTQYF.

The genes are TRBV11-2 and TRBJ1-1, with 11 bases fitting TRBD1. The germline gives CDR1 SGHAT, CDR2 FQNNGV. CDR3 length equals 15 residues. V lost 1 base and J lost 5; bases outside the gene matches: 3. This chain's CDR3 is CASSLAGTGGTEAFF. The CDR3 nucleotides read TGTGCCAGCAGCTTAGCGGGGACAGGGGGGACTGAAGCTTTCTTT.

The chain has TRBV12-3 or TRBV12-4 and TRBJ2-5, with 7 bases lining up with TRBD1. CDR3 length: 12 residues. V was clipped by 5 bases and J by 6 bases; unmatched bases: 3. The CDR3 spells CASSPTGQTQYF. DNA of the CDR3: TGTGCCAGCAGTCCGACAGGGCAGACCCAGTACTTC.

The chain couples TRBV15 to TRBJ2-7; unclear D gene. The V end was cut by 0 bases, the J end by 0 bases, with 9 bases between. This CDR3 has 15 residues. Per germline, CDR1 LNHNV and CDR2 YYDKDF (reference sequence). The CDR3 DNA reads as TGTGCCACCAGCAGAGATCGCCAACGCTCCTACGAGCAGTACTTC. The encoded protein is CATSRDRQRSYEQYF.

The chain has TRBV5-4 and TRBJ2-2, with a possible D match to TRBD1 (5 bases). Trimming removed 2 bases at V and 3 bases at J, with 8 bases between. CDR3 length: 14 residues. The germline CDR1 and CDR2 sequences are SGHNT and YYREEE (reference sequence). The CDR3: CASSLDRYTGELFF. The CDR3 coding sequence is TGTGCCAGCAGCTTAGACAGATACACCGGGGAGCTGTTTTTT.

Only one count was recorded for this clone. The chain couples TRBV6-5 to TRBJ2-3, with D perhaps TRBD1 (5 bases). This CDR3 region has 14 residues. Deletions cut 8 bases from V and 6 bases from J, with 18 bases between. The germline CDR1 and CDR2 sequences are MNHEY and SVGAGI. CDR3 nucleotides: TGTGCCAGCTTTTCGACAGCTCAGAGGGATACGCAGTATTTT. Its translation: CASFSTAQRDTQYF.

This clone was observed a single time. The rearrangement links TRBV7-3 to TRBJ2-3, with D tentatively TRBD1 (6 bases). V was pared by 5 bases and J by 3 bases, with 15 bases between. This CDR3 region has 15 residues. Per germline, CDR1 SGHTA and CDR2 FQGTGA. The CDR3 nucleotides read TGTGCCAGCAGCCTCCAGGGGAGTAGGACAGATACGCAGTATTTT. It is translated as CASSLQGSRTDTQYF.